This TCR beta chain originates from a study of shared clonotypes between healthy human individuals. Study findings and constraints: Naive subsets usually exceeded memory subsets in estimated richness. It was the non-shared clonotypes that had lower generation probabilities than clonotypes shared by all four donors.

As for this clone: The antigen is not known.

The DNA input per sorted-subset replicate PCR was roughly 210 ng, corresponding to roughly 30,000 T cell genomes. The assay was immunoSEQ multiplex PCR, and TCRdb's table has in-frame clones only and misses some. This table has roughly 1,800,000 clones, about 95% appearing once. Terminally differentiated effector memory CD45RA+ cells were left out of the naive CD8 fraction, which was CD45RO-negative and positively selected for CCR7. The sequenced sample was naive CD8+ T cells sorted from blood. The source is a man between 18 and 35 years old in good health.

The CDR3 reads CASSDIGLDNEQFF. DNA for the CDR3: TGCGCCAGCAGCGATATCGGACTAGACAATGAGCAGTTCTTC. The rearrangement joins TRBV10-1 to TRBJ2-1, with 7 positions matching TRBD2. The CDR3 extends over 14 amino acids. The V segment lost 6 bases and the J segment 5 bases; nucleotides outside the gene matches: 7. The V gene's germline CDR1 is WNHNN and CDR2 SYGVQD (reference sequence).